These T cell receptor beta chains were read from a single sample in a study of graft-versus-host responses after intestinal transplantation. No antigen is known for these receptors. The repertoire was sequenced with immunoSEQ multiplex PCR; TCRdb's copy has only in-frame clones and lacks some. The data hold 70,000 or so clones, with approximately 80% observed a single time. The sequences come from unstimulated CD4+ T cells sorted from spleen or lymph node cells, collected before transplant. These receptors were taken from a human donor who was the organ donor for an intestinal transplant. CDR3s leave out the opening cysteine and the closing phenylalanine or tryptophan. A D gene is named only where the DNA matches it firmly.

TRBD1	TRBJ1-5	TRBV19	ASSIPSRGRGYSNQPQH
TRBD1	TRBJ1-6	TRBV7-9	ASSPETGGDSPLH
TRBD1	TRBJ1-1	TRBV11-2	ASRWGTGALGTEAF
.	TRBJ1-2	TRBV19	ASTPLRGQFPYGYT
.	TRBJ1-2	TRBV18	ASSRGVTREGPDGYT
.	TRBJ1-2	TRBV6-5	ASSFSGYGYT
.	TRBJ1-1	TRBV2	ASIWTAEAF
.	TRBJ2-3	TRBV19	ASRGAGRPDTQY
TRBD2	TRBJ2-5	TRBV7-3	ASSLGPSGETQY
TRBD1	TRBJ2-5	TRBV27	ASRQLTGGRETQY
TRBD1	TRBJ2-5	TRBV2	ASRWDRGRETQY
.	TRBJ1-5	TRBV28	ASAGGGQPQH
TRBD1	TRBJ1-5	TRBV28	ASSPILGQGLNQPQH
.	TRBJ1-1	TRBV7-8	ASSLLGEVNTEAF
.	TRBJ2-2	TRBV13	ASSDPGGFPTGELF
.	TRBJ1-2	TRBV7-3	ASSLDSYYGYT
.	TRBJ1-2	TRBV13	ASSLTTQGYGYT
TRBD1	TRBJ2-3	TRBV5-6	ASSLSGTGKLYTDTQY
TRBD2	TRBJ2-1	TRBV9	ASSLRTSPTYNEQF
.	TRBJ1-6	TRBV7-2	ASSLDGRDNSPLH
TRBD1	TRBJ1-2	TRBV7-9	ASSSGGGYGYT
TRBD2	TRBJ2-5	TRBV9	ASSVDSSGGYAQY
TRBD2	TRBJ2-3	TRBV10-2	ASSEPRTSGRSTDTQY
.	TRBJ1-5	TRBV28	ASTWDSDSNQPQH
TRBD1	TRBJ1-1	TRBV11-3	ASSRGTGETEAF
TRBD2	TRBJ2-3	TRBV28	ASSLLAGGTDTQY
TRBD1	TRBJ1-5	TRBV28	ASSFGTGGHHSNQPQH
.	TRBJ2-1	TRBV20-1	SARGGNEQF